The 18 T cell receptor beta chains below all came from one sample that was sequenced in a study of spatial heterogeneity in lung cancer. Time point here: blood at routine non-recurrence follow-up after resection. Whole RNA, isolated from tumor, nontumor lung or frozen PBMC, was sequenced without prior sorting. One entry per CDR3 protein results from TCRdb running MiXCR on the 5' RACE reads. The sample records some 110,000 distinct CDR3 sequences, 10% to 15% being singletons. This specimen was PBMCs, taken at follow-up. These receptors were taken from a male donor with early-stage non-small cell lung cancer.

This chain links TRBV5-4 with TRBJ2-3; TRBD1 matches at 9 bases. The CDR3 consists of 15 residues. Germline CDR1 and CDR2: SGHNT and YYREEE (reference sequence). V was clipped by 7 bases and J by 1 base; unmatched bases: 7. The DNA for the CDR3 is TGTGCCAGCGGGGGACAGGGACCCCGCACAGATACGCAGTATTTT. Translated, it gives CASGGQGPRTDTQYF.

A few counts support this clonotype. J is TRBJ2-1 and V is TRBV6-5, with 8 bases identical to TRBD1. The J segment lost 8 bases and the V segment lost 3 bases, leaving 9 bases of the junction unmatched. The CDR3 spans 15 residues. The germline V gene has CDR1 MNHEY and CDR2 SVGAGI. CDR3 coding DNA: TGTGCCAGCAGTTATCGGGCAGGGGGCATCGATGAGCAGTTCTTC. Translation gives CASSYRAGGIDEQFF.

The V gene is TRBV7-3, the J gene TRBJ2-4; D gene unclear. The CDR3 loop spans 18 amino acids. The V gene lost 8 bases and the J gene lost 0 bases, with 23 bases spanning the gap. The germline V gene has CDR1 SGHTA and CDR2 FQGTGA. Here the CDR3 reads CASSPRGRSRLAKNIQYF. CDR3 nucleotides: TGTGCCAGCTCCCCGCGAGGTCGTAGTAGACTAGCCAAAAACATTCAGTACTTC.

The rearrangement links TRBV28 to TRBJ2-7; D possibly corresponds to TRBD1 (5 bases). The germline V and J ends were trimmed by 6 bases and 5 bases, with 17 bases remaining between them. Per germline, CDR1 MDHEN and CDR2 SYDVKM. The CDR3 covers 14 residues. DNA for the CDR3: TGTGCCAGCAGCCTAATCGGCAGGGCGCACGAGCAGTACTTC. Its protein is CASSLIGRAHEQYF.

The rearrangement uses TRBV7-2 and TRBJ2-1, with 9 bases matching TRBD1. Germline-derived CDR1 and CDR2 are SGHTA and FQGNSA. This CDR3 has 16 residues. J was trimmed by 7 bases and V by 6 bases; bases with no gene match: 13. CDR3 residues: CASSIAPGQGRNEQFF. The CDR3 DNA reads as TGTGCCAGCAGTATAGCCCCGGGACAGGGAAGGAATGAGCAGTTCTTC. Drawing the rest from reference TRBV7-2 and TRBJ2-1, the complete variable domain is GAGVSQSPSNKVTEKGKDVELRCDPISGHTALYWYRQSLGQGLEFLIYFQGNSAPDKSGLPSDRFSAERTGGSVSTLTIQRTQQEDSAVYLCASSIAPGQGRNEQFFGPGTRLTVL.

The sample holds many counts of this clonotype. The chain recombines TRBV11-2 with TRBJ2-3; D call uncertain. The CDR3 loop spans 15 amino acids. Germline V gene sequence: CDR1 SGHAT, CDR2 FQNNGV. V dropped 4 bases and J dropped 0 bases, with 11 bases sitting between them. Written as DNA, the CDR3 is TGTGCCAGCAGCTCCCCGCGGCTGAGCACAGATACGCAGTATTTT. It specifies CASSSPRLSTDTQYF. The full variable domain, in which reference TRBV11-2 and TRBJ2-3 provide the parts outside the CDR3, is EAGVAQSPRYKIIEKRQSVAFWCNPISGHATLYWYQQILGQGPKLLIQFQNNGVVDDSQLPKDRFSAERLKGVDSTLKIQPAKLEDSAVYLCASSSPRLSTDTQYFGPGTRLTVL.

The table lists this clonotype with many counts. This chain uses TRBV28 with TRBJ1-2; D not resolved. Deletions cut 2 bases from V and 4 bases from J, with 8 bases between. The CDR3 is 13 amino acids. The germline gives CDR1 MDHEN, CDR2 SYDVKM. CDR3 amino acids: CASSLLQLYGYTF. The CDR3 region has the DNA TGTGCCAGCAGTTTACTGCAGCTCTATGGCTACACCTTC.

The chain joins TRBV10-3 to TRBJ2-5, with TRBD1 matching over 8 bases. The CDR3 runs 15 residues. With 2 bases clipped from V and 5 bases from J, the junction kept 7 bases outside the gene matches. Germline CDR1 reads ENHRY; CDR2 reads SYGVKD. The CDR3 nucleotides are TGTGCCATCAGTGAGCCGTCCCGGGACAGGGAGACCCAGTACTTC. It codes for CAISEPSRDRETQYF.

This rearrangement joins TRBV6-6 to TRBJ2-1; no clear D. The CDR3 spans 12 residues. Trimming took 2 bases from V and 8 from J, leaving 7 bases between them. Germline values: CDR1 MNHNY, CDR2 SVGAGI (reference sequence). The CDR3 loop reads CASSYEVDEQFF. CDR3 DNA: TGTGCCAGCAGTTACGAGGTCGATGAGCAGTTCTTC.

There are many counts of this clonotype. The chain links TRBV15 to TRBJ2-7, with 8 bases identical to TRBD1. V trimming: 0 bases; J trimming: 3 bases; junction bases outside the gene matches: 4. CDR1 is LNHNV, CDR2 YYDKDF, per germline (reference sequence). This CDR3 contains 15 residues. The CDR3 loop is CATSRERDRNYEQYF. The CDR3 coding sequence is TGTGCCACCAGCAGAGAACGGGACAGGAACTACGAGCAGTACTTC.

This clonotype was observed many times. The chain links TRBV24-1 to TRBJ2-5; D may be TRBD1 or TRBD2 (5 bases each). Trimming cost V 4 bases and J 5 bases, with 13 bases left between them. CDR3 length equals 14 residues. Germline V gene sequence: CDR1 KGHDR, CDR2 SFDVKD. This CDR3 reads CATSDPQWGETQYF. Here the CDR3 DNA reads TGTGCCACCAGTGACCCACAGTGGGGGGAGACCCAGTACTTC.

A few counts support this clonotype. This chain uses TRBV28 with TRBJ2-7; D is tentatively TRBD1 or TRBD2 (5 bases each). V dropped 5 bases and J dropped 5 bases, with 19 bases sitting between them. Germline CDR1 MDHEN, CDR2 SYDVKM. The CDR3 totals 15 residues. This CDR3 reads CASSLTQGRRNEQYF. The CDR3 bases are TGTGCCAGCAGTCTGACCCAGGGCCGGAGGAACGAGCAGTACTTC.

This chain joins TRBV20-1 and TRBJ2-7; D possibly corresponds to TRBD1 (6 bases). From germline, CDR1 is DFQATT and CDR2 SNEGSKA (reference sequence). The CDR3 has 15 residues. V was clipped by 2 bases and J by 1 base, with 15 bases between them. In DNA, the CDR3 is TGCAGTGCTAGAAAAAAAGACAGGATATCCTACGAGCAGTACTTC. Translated: CSARKKDRISYEQYF.

CDR3 nucleotide sequence: TGCAGTGCACATGGCGGAGGGGGCCTCTATGGCTACACCTTC. Its protein product is CSAHGGGGLYGYTF. This sequence joins TRBV20-1 and TRBJ1-2; TRBD1 agrees at 7 bases. Germline V gives CDR1 DFQATT, CDR2 SNEGSKA (reference sequence). The CDR3 has 14 amino acids. Unmatched junction bases numbered 11, after V lost 6 bases and J lost 4 bases.

At least ten counts were recorded for this clonotype. CDR3 sequence reads: CASSLEADSYEQYF. The CDR3 coding sequence is TGCGCCAGCAGCTTGGAAGCGGATTCCTACGAGCAGTACTTC. The genes are TRBV5-1 and TRBJ2-7, with D possibly being TRBD2 (5 bases). The CDR3 is 14 amino acids. CDR1 is SGHRS and CDR2 is YFSETQ in the germline V gene. V was pared by 0 bases and J by 1 base, with 8 bases between.

V is TRBV10-3 and J is TRBJ2-5; 8 bases match TRBD2. Germline CDR1 ENHRY, CDR2 SYGVKD. The length of the CDR3 is 14 residues. Germline trimming cut 6 bases from V and 4 bases from J; bases unmatched to any gene: 7. The CDR3 region has the DNA TGTGCCATCAGCGTTAGCGGGGCGGCAGAGACCCAGTACTTC. Its translation is CAISVSGAAETQYF.

This clonotype was picked up a small number of times. This chain joins TRBV12-3 or TRBV12-4 and TRBJ2-7; the D is unclear. The CDR3 spans 12 residues. V lost 2 bases, J lost 4 bases, and 6 bases lay in between. CDR3 region: CASSLNRYEQYF. As DNA, the CDR3 is TGTGCCAGCAGTTTAAATCGGTACGAGCAGTACTTC.

The table lists this clonotype with a few counts. This rearrangement joins TRBV29-1 to TRBJ1-2; D not certain. The germline CDR1 and CDR2 sequences are SQVTM and ANQGSEA. Between the trimmed V and J ends, which lost 3 bases and 7 bases, there was a span of 9 bases. The CDR3 sequence is 11 residues long. CDR3 sequence: CSVDSQLGYTF. CDR3 in DNA: TGCAGCGTTGACAGTCAGCTTGGCTACACCTTC.